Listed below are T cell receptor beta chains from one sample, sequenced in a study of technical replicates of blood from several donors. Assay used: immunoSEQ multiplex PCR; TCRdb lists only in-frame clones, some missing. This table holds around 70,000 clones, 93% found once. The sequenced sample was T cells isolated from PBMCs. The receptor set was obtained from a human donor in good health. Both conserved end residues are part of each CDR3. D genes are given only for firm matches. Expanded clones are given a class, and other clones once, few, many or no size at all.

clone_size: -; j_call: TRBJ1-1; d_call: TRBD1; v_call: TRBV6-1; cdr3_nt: TGTGCCAGCCGCGCAGGGGGCCGGACTGAAGCTTTCTTT; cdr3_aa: CASRAGGRTEAFF
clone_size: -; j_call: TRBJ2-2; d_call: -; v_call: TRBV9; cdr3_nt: TGTGCCAGCTTCGGTCTAGCTACCGGGGAGCTGTTTTTT; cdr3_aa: CASFGLATGELFF
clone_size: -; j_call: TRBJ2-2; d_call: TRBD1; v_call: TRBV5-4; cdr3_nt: TGTGCCAGCAGCTCGCTAACAGGGACAGAAACTAACACCGGGGAGCTGTTTTTT; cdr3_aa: CASSSLTGTETNTGELFF
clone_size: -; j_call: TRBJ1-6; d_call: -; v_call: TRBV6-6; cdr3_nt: TGTGCCAGCAGCCGAACCAGAGGAGATAATTCACCCCTCCACTTT; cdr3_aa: CASSRTRGDNSPLHF
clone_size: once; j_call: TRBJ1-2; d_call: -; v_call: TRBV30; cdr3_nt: TGTGCCTGGAGACAGGCGCCAGGAAACTATGGCTACACCTTC; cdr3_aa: CAWRQAPGNYGYTF
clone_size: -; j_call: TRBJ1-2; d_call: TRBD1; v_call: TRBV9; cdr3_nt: TGTGCCAGCAGAGCTCGACAGGGGCTATATGGCTACACCTTC; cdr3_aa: CASRARQGLYGYTF
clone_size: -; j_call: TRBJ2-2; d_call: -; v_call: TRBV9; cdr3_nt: TGTGCCAGCAGCCCCCCCATGTCGGTGGCCGGGGAGCTGTTTTTT; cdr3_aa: CASSPPMSVAGELFF
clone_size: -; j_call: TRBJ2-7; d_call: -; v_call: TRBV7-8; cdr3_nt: TGTGCCAGCAGCCTCGGGACAATCCTGATGGAGCAGTACTTC; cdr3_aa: CASSLGTILMEQYF
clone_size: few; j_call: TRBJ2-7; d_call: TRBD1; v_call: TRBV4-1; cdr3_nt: TGCGCCAGCAGCCAAGGGGAAGGGGGCCTCTACGAGCAGTACTTC; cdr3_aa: CASSQGEGGLYEQYF
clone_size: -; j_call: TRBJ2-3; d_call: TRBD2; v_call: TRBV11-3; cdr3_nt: TGTGCCAGCAGCGATCTCCTTAGCGGGGGGGGGATTACGCAGTATTTT; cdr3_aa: CASSDLLSGGGITQYF
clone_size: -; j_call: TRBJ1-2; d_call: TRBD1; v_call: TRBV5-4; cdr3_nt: TGTGCCAGCAGCGCTCCGGGACAGGTCTACAACTATGGCTACACCTTC; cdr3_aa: CASSAPGQVYNYGYTF
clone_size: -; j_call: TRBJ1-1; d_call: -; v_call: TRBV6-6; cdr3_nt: TGTGCCAGCAGTCCAACTCAGACTAGGACCGAAGCTTTCTTT; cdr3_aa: CASSPTQTRTEAFF
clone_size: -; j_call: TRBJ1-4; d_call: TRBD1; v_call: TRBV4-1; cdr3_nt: TGCGCCAGCAGCCAAGATGGGATAGTAGGGGACAGTAATGAAAAACTGTTTTTT; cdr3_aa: CASSQDGIVGDSNEKLFF
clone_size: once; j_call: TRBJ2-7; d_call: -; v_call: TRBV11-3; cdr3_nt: TGTGCCAGCAGTCCCGACTTAATCTACGAGCAGTACTTC; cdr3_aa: CASSPDLIYEQYF
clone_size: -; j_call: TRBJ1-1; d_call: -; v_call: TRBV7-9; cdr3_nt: TGTGCCAGCAGCCCTGTCTCGGGGAACACTGAAGCTTTCTTT; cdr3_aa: CASSPVSGNTEAFF
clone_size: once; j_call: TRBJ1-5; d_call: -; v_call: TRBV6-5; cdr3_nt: TGTGCCAGCAAAGTAACCGCAGGCAGTAATCAGCCCCAGCATTTT; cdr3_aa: CASKVTAGSNQPQHF
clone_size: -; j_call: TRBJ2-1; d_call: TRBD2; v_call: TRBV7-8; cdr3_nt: TGTGCCAGCAGCTTAGCGGGACTAGCGGGAGTAAATGAGCAGTTCTTC; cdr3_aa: CASSLAGLAGVNEQFF
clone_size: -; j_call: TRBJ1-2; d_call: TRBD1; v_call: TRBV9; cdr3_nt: TGTGCCAGCAGCATCGGGACAGAAAGTTTTGGCTACACCTTC; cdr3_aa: CASSIGTESFGYTF
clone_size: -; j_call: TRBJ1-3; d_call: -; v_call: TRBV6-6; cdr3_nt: TGTGCCACCCAACCTCAGGGTTCCGGAAACACCATATATTTT; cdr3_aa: CATQPQGSGNTIYF
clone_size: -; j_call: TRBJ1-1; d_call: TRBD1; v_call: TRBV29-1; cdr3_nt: TGCAGCGTCAAAAGGACAGGAGACACTGAAGCTTTCTTT; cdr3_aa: CSVKRTGDTEAFF
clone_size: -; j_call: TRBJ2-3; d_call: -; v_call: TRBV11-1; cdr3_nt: TGTGCCAGCAGCCAGCGGGACATATTGGATACGCAGTATTTT; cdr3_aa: CASSQRDILDTQYF
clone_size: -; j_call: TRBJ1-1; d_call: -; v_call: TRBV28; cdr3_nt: TGTGCCAGCAAACCAGGACAAGTATACACTGAAGCTTTCTTT; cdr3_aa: CASKPGQVYTEAFF
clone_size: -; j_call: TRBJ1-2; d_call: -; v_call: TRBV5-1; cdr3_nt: TGCGCCAGCAGCTTAGCGGGGATGGGGGGCTACACCTTC; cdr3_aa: CASSLAGMGGYTF
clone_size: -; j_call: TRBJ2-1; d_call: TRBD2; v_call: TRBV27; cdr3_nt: TGTGCCAGCAGTGGGACTAGAAGCTCCTACAATGAGCAGTTCTTC; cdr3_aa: CASSGTRSSYNEQFF
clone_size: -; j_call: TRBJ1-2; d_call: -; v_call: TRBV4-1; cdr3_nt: TGCGCCAGCAGGGGAGGAGGGCGTGGCGACTATGGCTACACCTTC; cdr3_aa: CASRGGGRGDYGYTF
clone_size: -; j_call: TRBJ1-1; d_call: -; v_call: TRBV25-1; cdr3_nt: TGTGCCAGCAGCAGCGGGGCTGAAGCTTTCTTT; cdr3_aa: CASSSGAEAFF
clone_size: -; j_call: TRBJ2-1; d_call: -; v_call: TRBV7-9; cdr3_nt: TGTGCCAGCACCAGTATCAGGGGCTCCTACAATGAGCAGTTCTTC; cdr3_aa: CASTSIRGSYNEQFF
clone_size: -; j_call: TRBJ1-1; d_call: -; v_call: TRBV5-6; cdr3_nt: TGTGCCAGCAGCGCGGCCGTGAACACTGAAGCTTTCTTT; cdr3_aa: CASSAAVNTEAFF
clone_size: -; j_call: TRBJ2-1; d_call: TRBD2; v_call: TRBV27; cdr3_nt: TGTGCCAGCAGTTTGGGGACTAGCGCCAACAATGAGCAGTTCTTC; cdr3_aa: CASSLGTSANNEQFF
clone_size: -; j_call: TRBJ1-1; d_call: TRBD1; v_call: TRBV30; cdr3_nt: TGTGCCTTGAGGGACAGGGTGGACACTGAAGCTTTCTTT; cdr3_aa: CALRDRVDTEAFF
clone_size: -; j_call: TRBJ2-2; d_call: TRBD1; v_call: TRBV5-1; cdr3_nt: TGCGCCAGCAGGGCCGGGACAGTAATAGGACTCAACACCGGGGAGCTGTTTTTT; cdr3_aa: CASRAGTVIGLNTGELFF
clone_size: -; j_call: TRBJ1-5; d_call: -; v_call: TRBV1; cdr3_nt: TGCACCAGCAGCCAACCCGGACAGGGCGACCAGCCCCAGCATTTT; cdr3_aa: CTSSQPGQGDQPQHF
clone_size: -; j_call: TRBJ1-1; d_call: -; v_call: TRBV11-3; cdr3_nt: TGTGCCAGCAGCTTAGGCTGGGGCGGGGAAAACACTGAAGCTTTCTTT; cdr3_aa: CASSLGWGGENTEAFF
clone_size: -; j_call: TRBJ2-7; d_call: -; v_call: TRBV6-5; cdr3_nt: TGTGCCAGCAGGGGTCAGGCCTACGAGCAGTACTTC; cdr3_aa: CASRGQAYEQYF
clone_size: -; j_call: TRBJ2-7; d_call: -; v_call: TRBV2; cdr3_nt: TGTGCCAGCAGTGGTGACAGGTCGTACGAGCAGTACTTC; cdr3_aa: CASSGDRSYEQYF
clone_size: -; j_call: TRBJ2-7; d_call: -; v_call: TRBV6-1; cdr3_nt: TGTGCCAGCAGTGAAGAAAGGGGCATGTCCTACGAGCAGTACTTC; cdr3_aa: CASSEERGMSYEQYF
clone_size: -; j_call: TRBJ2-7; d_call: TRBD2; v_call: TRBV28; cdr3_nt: TGTGCCAGCAGTTTACTAGCGGGAGTCTACGAGCAGTACTTC; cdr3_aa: CASSLLAGVYEQYF
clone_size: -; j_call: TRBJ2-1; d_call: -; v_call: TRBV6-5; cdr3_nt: TGTGCCAGCAGTTCCCCCAGGGGCAATGAGCAGTTCTTC; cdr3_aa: CASSSPRGNEQFF
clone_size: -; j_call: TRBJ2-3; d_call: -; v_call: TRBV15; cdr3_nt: TGTGCCACCAGCGCTAGTACAGATACGCAGTATTTT; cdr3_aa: CATSASTDTQYF
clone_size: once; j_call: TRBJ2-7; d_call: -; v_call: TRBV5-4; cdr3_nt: TGTGCCAGCAGCTTGGCGACGGGGGTTGGCGAGCAGTACTTC; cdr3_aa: CASSLATGVGEQYF
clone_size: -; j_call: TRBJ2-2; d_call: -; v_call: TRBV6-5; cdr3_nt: TGTGCCAGCAGTTACGGGGCCACCGGGGAGCTGTTTTTT; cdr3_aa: CASSYGATGELFF
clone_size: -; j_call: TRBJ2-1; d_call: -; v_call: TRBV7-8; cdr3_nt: TGTGCCTTGAAAGGGGCCGGTGAGCAGTTCTTC; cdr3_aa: CALKGAGEQFF
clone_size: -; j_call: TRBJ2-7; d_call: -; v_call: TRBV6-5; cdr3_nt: TGTGCCAGCAGTTACTCGTTCCCAGGGACCTACGAGCAGTACTTC; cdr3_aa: CASSYSFPGTYEQYF